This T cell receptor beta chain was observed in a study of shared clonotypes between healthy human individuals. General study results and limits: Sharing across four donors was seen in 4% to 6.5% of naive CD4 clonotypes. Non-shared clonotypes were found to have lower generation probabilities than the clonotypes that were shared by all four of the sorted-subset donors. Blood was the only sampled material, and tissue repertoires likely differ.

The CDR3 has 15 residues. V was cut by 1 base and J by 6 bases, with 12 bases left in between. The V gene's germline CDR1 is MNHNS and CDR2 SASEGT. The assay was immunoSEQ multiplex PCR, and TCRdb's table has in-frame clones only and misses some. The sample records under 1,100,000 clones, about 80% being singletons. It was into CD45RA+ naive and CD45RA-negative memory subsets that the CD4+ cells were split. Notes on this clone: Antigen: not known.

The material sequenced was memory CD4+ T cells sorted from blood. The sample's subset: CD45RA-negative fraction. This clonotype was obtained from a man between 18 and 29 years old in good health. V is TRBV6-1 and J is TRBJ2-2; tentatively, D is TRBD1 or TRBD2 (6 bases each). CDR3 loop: CASSEVRGGPGELFF. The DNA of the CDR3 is TGTGCCAGCAGTGAAGTTAGAGGGGGGCCCGGGGAGCTGTTTTTT.